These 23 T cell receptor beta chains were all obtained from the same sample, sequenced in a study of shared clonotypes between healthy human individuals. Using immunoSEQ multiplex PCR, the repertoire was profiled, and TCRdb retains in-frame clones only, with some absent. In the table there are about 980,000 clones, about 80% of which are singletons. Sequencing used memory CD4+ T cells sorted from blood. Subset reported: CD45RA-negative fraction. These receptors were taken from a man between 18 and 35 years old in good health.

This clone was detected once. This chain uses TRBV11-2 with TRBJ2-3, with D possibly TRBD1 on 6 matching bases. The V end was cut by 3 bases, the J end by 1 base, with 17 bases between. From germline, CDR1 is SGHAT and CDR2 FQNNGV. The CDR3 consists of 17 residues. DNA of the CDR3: TGTGCCAGCAGCTTTTACTCCGGACAGCTCCGCACAGATACGCAGTATTTT. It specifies CASSFYSGQLRTDTQYF.

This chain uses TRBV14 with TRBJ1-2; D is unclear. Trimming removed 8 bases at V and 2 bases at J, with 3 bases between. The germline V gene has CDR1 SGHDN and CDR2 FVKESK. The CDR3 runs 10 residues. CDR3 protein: CASGNYGYTF. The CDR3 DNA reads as TGTGCCAGCGGCAACTATGGCTACACCTTC. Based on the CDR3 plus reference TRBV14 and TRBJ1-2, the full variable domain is EAGVTQFPSHSVIEKGQTVTLRCDPISGHDNLYWYRRVMGKEIKFLLHFVKESKQDESGMPNNRFLAERTGGTYSTLKVQPAELEDSGVYFCASGNYGYTFGSGTRLTVV.

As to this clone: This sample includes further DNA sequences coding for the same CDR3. CDR3 protein: CASSLAGAGEQYF. The CDR3 region has the DNA TGTGCCAGCAGCTTAGCGGGAGCGGGGGAGCAGTACTTC. The rearrangement links TRBV7-2 to TRBJ2-7, with 7 bases lining up with TRBD2. The length of the CDR3 is 13 residues. CDR1 SGHTA and CDR2 FQGNSA come from the germline V gene. V was pared by 0 bases and J by 7 bases, with 3 bases of the junction left unmatched.

The CDR3 region has the DNA TGTGCCAGCAGCTTAGCCCTAGCCACCGGGGAGCTGTTTTTT. Protein sequence: CASSLALATGELFF. The rearrangement uses TRBV7-6 and TRBJ2-2; D may be TRBD2 (5 bases). Germline CDR1 SGHVS, CDR2 FNYEAQ. The CDR3 consists of 14 residues. Deletions cut 0 bases from V and 4 bases from J, with 6 bases between.

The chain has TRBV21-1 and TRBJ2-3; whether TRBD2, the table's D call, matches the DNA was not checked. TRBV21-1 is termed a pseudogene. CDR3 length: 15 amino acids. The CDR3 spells CATTFSGGPRGTQYF. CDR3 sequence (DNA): TGTGCCACCACTTTTAGCGGGGGCCCAAGGGGTACGCAGTATTTT.

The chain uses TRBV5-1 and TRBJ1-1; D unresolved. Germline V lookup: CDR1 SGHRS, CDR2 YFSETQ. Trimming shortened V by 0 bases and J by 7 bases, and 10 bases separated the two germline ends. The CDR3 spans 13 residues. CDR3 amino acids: CASSLDNRSEAFF. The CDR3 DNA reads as TGCGCCAGCAGCTTGGACAACCGGAGTGAAGCTTTCTTT. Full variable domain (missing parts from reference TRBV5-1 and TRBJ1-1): KAGVTQTPRYLIKTRGQQVTLSCSPISGHRSVSWYQQTPGQGLQFLFEYFSETQRNKGNFPGRFSGRQFSNSRSEMNVSTLELGDSALYLCASSLDNRSEAFFGQGTRLTVV.

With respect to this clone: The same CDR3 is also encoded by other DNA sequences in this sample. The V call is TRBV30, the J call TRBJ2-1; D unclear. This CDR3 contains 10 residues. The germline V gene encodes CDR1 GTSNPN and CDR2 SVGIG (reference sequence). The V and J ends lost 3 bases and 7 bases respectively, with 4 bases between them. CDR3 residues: CAWSANEQFF. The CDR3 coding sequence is TGTGCCTGGAGCGCGAATGAGCAGTTCTTC.

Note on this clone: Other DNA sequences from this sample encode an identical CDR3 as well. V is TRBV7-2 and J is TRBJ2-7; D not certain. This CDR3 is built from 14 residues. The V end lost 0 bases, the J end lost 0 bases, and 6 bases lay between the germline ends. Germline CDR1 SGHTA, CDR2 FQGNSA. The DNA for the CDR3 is TGTGCCAGCAGCTTAGCCGGCAGCTCCTACGAGCAGTACTTC. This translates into CASSLAGSSYEQYF.

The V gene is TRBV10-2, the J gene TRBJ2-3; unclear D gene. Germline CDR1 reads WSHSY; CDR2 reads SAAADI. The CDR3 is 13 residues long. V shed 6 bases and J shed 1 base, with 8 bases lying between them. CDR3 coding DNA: TGCGCCAGCAGGGTAGAGGGCACAGATACGCAGTATTTT. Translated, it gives CASRVEGTDTQYF.

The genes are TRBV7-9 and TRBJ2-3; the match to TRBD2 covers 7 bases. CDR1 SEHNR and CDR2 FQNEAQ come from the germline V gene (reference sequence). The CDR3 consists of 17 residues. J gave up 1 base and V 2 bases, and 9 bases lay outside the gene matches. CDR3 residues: CASSLWLGLERTDTQYF. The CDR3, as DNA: TGTGCCAGCAGCTTATGGTTAGGACTAGAGCGCACAGATACGCAGTATTTT.

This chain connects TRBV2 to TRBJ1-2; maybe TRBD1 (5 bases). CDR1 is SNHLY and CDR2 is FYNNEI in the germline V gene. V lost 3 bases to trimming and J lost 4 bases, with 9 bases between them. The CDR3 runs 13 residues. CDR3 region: CASSDRESYGYTF. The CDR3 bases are TGTGCCAGCAGTGACAGGGAATCCTATGGCTACACCTTC.

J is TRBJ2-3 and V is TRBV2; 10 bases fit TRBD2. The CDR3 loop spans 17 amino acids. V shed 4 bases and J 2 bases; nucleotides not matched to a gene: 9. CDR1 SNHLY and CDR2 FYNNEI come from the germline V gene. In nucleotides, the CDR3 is TGTGCCAGCAGTGGGCTGACAGGACTAGCGGACACAGATACGCAGTATTTT. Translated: CASSGLTGLADTDTQYF.

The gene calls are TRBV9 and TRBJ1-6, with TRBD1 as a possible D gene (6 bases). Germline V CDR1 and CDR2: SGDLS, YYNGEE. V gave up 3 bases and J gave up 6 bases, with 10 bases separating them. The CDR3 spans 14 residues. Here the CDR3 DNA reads TGTGCCAGCAGCGCAGGGGTCGGTAATTCACCCCTCCACTTT. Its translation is CASSAGVGNSPLHF. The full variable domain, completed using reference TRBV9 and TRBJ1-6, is DSGVTQTPKHLITATGQRVTLRCSPRSGDLSVYWYQQSLDQGLQFLIQYYNGEERAKGNILERFSAQQFPDLHSELNLSSLELGDSALYFCASSAGVGNSPLHFGNGTRLTVT.

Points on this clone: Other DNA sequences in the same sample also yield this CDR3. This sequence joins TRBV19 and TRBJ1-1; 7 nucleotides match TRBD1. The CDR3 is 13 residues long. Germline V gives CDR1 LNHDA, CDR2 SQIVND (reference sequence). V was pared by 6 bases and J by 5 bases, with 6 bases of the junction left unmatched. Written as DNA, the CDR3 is TGTGCCAGTAGCCAACAGGGGAGGACTGAAGCTTTCTTT. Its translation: CASSQQGRTEAFF.

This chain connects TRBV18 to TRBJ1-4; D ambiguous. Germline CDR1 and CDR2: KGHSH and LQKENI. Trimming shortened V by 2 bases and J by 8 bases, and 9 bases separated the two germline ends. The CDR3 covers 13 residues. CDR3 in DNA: TGTGCCAGCTCACCAGGGCTAGGAGAAAAACTGTTTTTT. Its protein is CASSPGLGEKLFF.

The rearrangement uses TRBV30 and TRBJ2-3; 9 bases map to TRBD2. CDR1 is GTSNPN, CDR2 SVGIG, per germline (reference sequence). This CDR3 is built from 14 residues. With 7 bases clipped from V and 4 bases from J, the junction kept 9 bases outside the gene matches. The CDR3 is CASTGGGAPDTQYF. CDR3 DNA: TGTGCCTCAACAGGCGGGGGGGCCCCAGATACGCAGTATTTT.

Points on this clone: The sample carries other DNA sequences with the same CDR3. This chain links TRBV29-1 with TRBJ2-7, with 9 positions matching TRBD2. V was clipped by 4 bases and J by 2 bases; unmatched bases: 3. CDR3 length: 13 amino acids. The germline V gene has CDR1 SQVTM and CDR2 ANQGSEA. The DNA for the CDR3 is TGCAGCGTTGTGCTAGCGGGAACCTACGAGCAGTACTTC. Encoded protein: CSVVLAGTYEQYF.

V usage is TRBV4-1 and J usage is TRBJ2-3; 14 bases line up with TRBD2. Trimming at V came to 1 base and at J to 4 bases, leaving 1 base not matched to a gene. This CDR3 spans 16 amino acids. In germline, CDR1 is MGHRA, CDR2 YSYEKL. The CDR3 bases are TGCGCCAGCAGCCAAGGACTAGCGGGGGGGCCAGATACGCAGTATTTT. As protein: CASSQGLAGGPDTQYF.

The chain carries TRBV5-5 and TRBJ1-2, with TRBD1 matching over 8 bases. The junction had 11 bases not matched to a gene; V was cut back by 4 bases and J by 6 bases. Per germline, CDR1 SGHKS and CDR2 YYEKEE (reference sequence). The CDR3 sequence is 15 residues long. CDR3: CASSVSSGGVDGYTF. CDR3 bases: TGTGCCAGCAGCGTGTCTTCAGGGGGCGTTGATGGCTACACCTTC.

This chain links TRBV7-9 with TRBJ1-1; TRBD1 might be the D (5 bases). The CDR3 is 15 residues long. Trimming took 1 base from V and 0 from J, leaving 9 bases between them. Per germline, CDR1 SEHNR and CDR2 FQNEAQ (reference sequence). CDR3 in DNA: TGTGCCAGCAGCTTAGACGGGGACTTGAACACTGAAGCTTTCTTT. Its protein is CASSLDGDLNTEAFF. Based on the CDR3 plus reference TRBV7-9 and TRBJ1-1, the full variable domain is DTGVSQNPRHKITKRGQNVTFRCDPISEHNRLYWYRQTLGQGPEFLTYFQNEAQLEKSRLLSDRFSAERPKGSFSTLEIQRTEQGDSAMYLCASSLDGDLNTEAFFGQGTRLTVV.

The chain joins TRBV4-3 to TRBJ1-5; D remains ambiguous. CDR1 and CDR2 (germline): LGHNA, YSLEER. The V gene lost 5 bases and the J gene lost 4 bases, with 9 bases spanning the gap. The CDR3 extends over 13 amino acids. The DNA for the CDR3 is TGCGCCAGCAGCATACAACTAAATCAGCCCCAGCATTTT. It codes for CASSIQLNQPQHF.

The CDR3 is CAWNYRGGTEAFF. DNA of the CDR3: TGTGCCTGGAATTACAGGGGGGGCACTGAAGCTTTCTTT. The chain is built from TRBV30 and TRBJ1-1; TRBD1 matches 8 bases. CDR3 length equals 13 residues. From germline, CDR1 is GTSNPN and CDR2 SVGIG (reference sequence). Trimming at V came to 4 bases and at J to 4 bases, leaving 5 bases not matched to a gene. Full variable domain (remainder filled in from reference TRBV30 and TRBJ1-1): SQTIHQWPATLVQPVGSPLSLECTVEGTSNPNLYWYRQAAGRGLQLLFYSVGIGQISSEVPQNLSASRPQDRQFILSSKKLLLSDSGFYLCAWNYRGGTEAFFGQGTRLTVV.

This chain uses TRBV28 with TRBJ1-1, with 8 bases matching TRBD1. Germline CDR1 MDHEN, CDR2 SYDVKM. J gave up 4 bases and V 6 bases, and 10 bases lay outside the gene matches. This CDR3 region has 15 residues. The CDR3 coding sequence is TGTGCCAGCAGGGGGGCAGGGGGCGCGAGCACTGAAGCTTTCTTT. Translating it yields CASRGAGGASTEAFF. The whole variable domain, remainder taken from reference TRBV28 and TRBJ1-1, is DVKVTQSSRYLVKRTGEKVFLECVQDMDHENMFWYRQDPGLGLRLIYFSYDVKMKEKGDIPEGYSVSREKKERFSLILESASTNQTSMYLCASRGAGGASTEAFFGQGTRLTVV.